These T cell receptor beta chains were read from a single sample in a study of blood T cell repertoires in COVID-19. Only in-frame clones appear in the TCRdb table, and some are missing; sequencing was by immunoSEQ multiplex PCR. There are 70,000 to 90,000 clones in the sample; 88% occur only once, and more than 25% lies in the top ten. Sequences were obtained from peripheral blood. These receptors came from a man aged 50-59 years with acute or convalescent COVID-19. Each CDR3 is given with its conserved first and last residue. Fields, in order: CDR3 protein, CDR3 DNA, clone size, D gene, J gene, V gene. A D gene is named only where the DNA matches it firmly. Clone size is stated in some rows and not others, as once, few, many or a class when expanded.

CASRAFGTGPYEQYF TGTGCCAGCAGGGCTTTCGGGACAGGACCCTACGAGCAGTACTTC - TRBD1 TRBJ2-7 TRBV9
CASSLGDTMQETQYF TGCGCCAGCAGCTTGGGGGACACTATGCAGGAGACCCAGTACTTC - - TRBJ2-5 TRBV5-1
CASSKMTGGLDEQYF TGCGCCAGCAGCAAGATGACAGGGGGCCTAGACGAGCAGTACTTC few TRBD1 TRBJ2-7 TRBV5-1
CASSESVISNQPQHF TGTGCCAGCAGTGAGTCAGTTATTAGCAATCAGCCCCAGCATTTT - - TRBJ1-5 TRBV6-1
CASSLEAPGGRTEAFF TGTGCCAGCAGCTTAGAGGCACCAGGGGGTAGGACTGAAGCTTTCTTT - TRBD1 TRBJ1-1 TRBV11-1
CASSRGGTSRETQYF TGTGCCAGCAGTAGAGGCGGGACGAGCCGGGAGACCCAGTACTTC - - TRBJ2-5 TRBV27
CATSHARSYEQYF TGTGCGACCTCCCACGCCAGGTCCTACGAGCAGTACTTC - - TRBJ2-7 TRBV6-5
CASSLKTGATEAFF TGTGCCAGCAGTTTAAAGACAGGGGCAACTGAAGCTTTCTTT - TRBD1 TRBJ1-1 TRBV27
CASSPRGLAVNTQYF TGTGCCAGCAGCCCAAGGGGACTAGCGGTGAATACGCAGTATTTT - TRBD2 TRBJ2-3 TRBV7-9
CASSLGQDTYYNEQFF TGTGCCAGTAGCCTGGGACAGGACACTTACTACAATGAGCAGTTCTTC - TRBD1 TRBJ2-1 TRBV19
CASSGQGYGYTF TGTGCCAGCAGCGGACAGGGTTATGGCTACACCTTC once TRBD1 TRBJ1-2 TRBV2
CASSLNGQGLNEQFF TGTGCCAGCAGCTTAAATGGACAGGGGCTGAATGAGCAGTTCTTC - TRBD1 TRBJ2-1 TRBV7-3
CASSSLTGGQETQYF TGTGCCAGCAGCTCGCTGACAGGGGGCCAAGAGACCCAGTACTTC - TRBD1 TRBJ2-5 TRBV7-6
CASSLLGANTEAFF TGTGCCAGCAGTTTACTGGGGGCCAACACTGAAGCTTTCTTT once - TRBJ1-1 TRBV27
CASSLAGSGAGYTF TGTGCCAGCAGCTTGGCCGGCTCAGGGGCCGGCTACACCTTC - - TRBJ1-2 TRBV5-6
CASSLEPGQGTEAFF TGTGCCAGTAGTCTCGAACCGGGACAGGGGACTGAAGCTTTCTTT - TRBD1 TRBJ1-1 TRBV19
CASSRTTAYNEQFF TGTGCCAGCAGCCGAACCACAGCTTACAATGAGCAGTTCTTC - - TRBJ2-1 TRBV7-9
CASSPSGAGNQETQYF TGCGCCAGCAGCCCTAGCGGGGCGGGCAACCAAGAGACCCAGTACTTC - TRBD2 TRBJ2-5 TRBV4-1
CASSLGGGRLETQYF TGTGCCAGCAGCTTGGGAGGGGGAAGGTTAGAGACCCAGTACTTC - - TRBJ2-5 TRBV7-3
CASSPSLGDSPLHF TGTGCTAGCAGCCCATCTTTAGGGGATTCACCCCTCCACTTT many - TRBJ1-6 TRBV7-7
CASSQRLAGGISYNEQFF TGCGCCAGCAGCCAACGACTAGCGGGGGGGATATCCTACAATGAGCAGTTCTTC - TRBD2 TRBJ2-1 TRBV4-1
CAIRVRGQDGYTF TGTGCCATCAGAGTCAGGGGGCAAGATGGCTACACCTTC few TRBD1 TRBJ1-2 TRBV10-3
CASSPMGLAQDTQYF TGTGCCAGCTCACCGATGGGACTAGCCCAAGATACGCAGTATTTT - TRBD2 TRBJ2-3 TRBV18
CASSLRRNTEAFF TGTGCCAGCAGCCTCCGGAGGAACACTGAAGCTTTCTTT - - TRBJ1-1 TRBV6-6
CASSQEPGGRFGNTIYF TGTGCCAGCAGCCAAGAGCCAGGGGGCAGGTTTGGAAACACCATATATTTT - TRBD1 TRBJ1-3 TRBV4-2
CASIKLARSDEKLFF TGTGCCAGCATAAAACTCGCTCGGAGCGATGAAAAACTGTTTTTT - - TRBJ1-4 TRBV6-6
CASSQTGPTDTQYF TGTGCCAGCAGTCAGACAGGCCCCACAGATACGCAGTATTTT - - TRBJ2-3 TRBV2
CASSLGGLAKNIQYF TGCGCCAGCAGCTTGGGAGGGCTAGCCAAAAACATTCAGTACTTC - - TRBJ2-4 TRBV5-1
CASSLMDSSGNTIYF TGTGCCAGCAGCTTAATGGACAGCTCTGGAAACACCATATATTTT few - TRBJ1-3 TRBV11-2
CASSRDSSTDTQYF TGTGCCAGCAGCCGGGACAGTAGCACAGATACGCAGTATTTT many TRBD1 TRBJ2-3 TRBV11-2
CASSSDREQFF TGCGCCAGCAGCTCGGACAGGGAGCAGTTCTTC - TRBD1 TRBJ2-1 TRBV5-1
CASTLGLVTETQYF TGCGCCAGCACCCTAGGACTAGTCACGGAGACCCAGTACTTC - TRBD2 TRBJ2-5 TRBV5-1
CASSPPSGGHSYEQYF TGTGCCAGCTCACCACCCAGCGGGGGGCACTCCTACGAGCAGTACTTC few TRBD2 TRBJ2-7 TRBV18
CASSLSRPGDTEAFF TGTGCCAGCAGTTTATCGAGGCCAGGGGACACTGAAGCTTTCTTT - - TRBJ1-1 TRBV27
CASKGAAPLDNEQFF TGTGCCAGCAAGGGGGCGGCCCCGCTCGACAATGAGCAGTTCTTC - TRBD1 TRBJ2-1 TRBV2
CSATNGGNQPQHF TGCAGCGCCACTAACGGGGGCAATCAGCCCCAGCATTTT few - TRBJ1-5 TRBV29-1
CASSLPQGRGYTF TGTGCCAGCAGCTTACCTCAGGGTAGGGGCTACACCTTC once - TRBJ1-2 TRBV7-3
CASSESIGQSYEQYF TGCGCCAGCAGTGAGTCGATTGGACAGTCGTACGAGCAGTACTTC - - TRBJ2-7 TRBV10-1